Below are 26 T cell receptor beta chains sequenced from a single sample in a study of blood T cell repertoires in COVID-19. Assay used: immunoSEQ multiplex PCR; TCRdb lists only in-frame clones, some missing. This sample has 75,000 to 100,000 clones, with approximately 87% found just once. The sample comprised peripheral blood. These TCRs come from a human donor in a cohort sampled during active COVID-19.

This rearrangement joins TRBV2 to TRBJ1-5; D not resolved. There are 13 residues in the CDR3. Trimming left V 3 bases short and J 5 bases short, with 8 bases between. Germline lookup yields CDR1 SNHLY and CDR2 FYNNEI. The chain's CDR3 is CASSDRIYQPQHF. The CDR3 DNA is TGTGCCAGCAGTGACAGAATTTATCAGCCCCAGCATTTT.

CDR3 DNA sequence: TGTGCCAGTAGGACCGGGACTACGAACACCGGGGAGCTGTTTTTT. Residues: CASRTGTTNTGELFF. The chain is built from TRBV19 and TRBJ2-2; 7 bases match TRBD2. The J segment lost 0 bases and the V segment lost 6 bases, leaving 4 bases of the junction unmatched. Germline loops: CDR1 LNHDA, CDR2 SQIVND (reference sequence). The CDR3 is made up of 15 amino acids. The full variable domain, rest sourced from reference TRBV19 and TRBJ2-2, is DGGITQSPKYLFRKEGQNVTLSCEQNLNHDAMYWYRQDPGQGLRLIYYSQIVNDFQKGDIAEGYSVSREKKESFPLTVTSAQKNPTAFYLCASRTGTTNTGELFFGEGSRLTVL.

The genes are TRBV3-1 (or the pseudogene TRBV3-2) and TRBJ1-5; a weak D match, TRBD1 (5 bases). Trimming removed 4 bases from V and 7 bases from J, with 14 bases in between. This CDR3 is built from 14 residues. Germline V gene sequence: CDR1 LGHDT, CDR2 YNNKEL (reference sequence). The CDR3 here is CASSPRQGGQPQHF. CDR3 bases: TGTGCCAGCAGCCCCCGCCAGGGTGGCCAGCCCCAGCATTTT.

This chain joins TRBV7-3 and TRBJ1-1; TRBD1 might be the D (6 bases). V shed 0 bases and J shed 4 bases, with 12 bases lying between them. Germline CDR1 is SGHTA and CDR2 is FQGTGA. This CDR3 has 15 amino acids. The CDR3 region is CASSLTAGVGTEAFF. The CDR3 bases are TGTGCCAGCAGCTTAACGGCAGGGGTGGGCACTGAAGCTTTCTTT.

This chain links TRBV4-3 with TRBJ1-5; no clear D. V was trimmed by 0 bases and J by 6 bases, leaving 6 bases between them. The CDR3 is made up of 13 amino acids. From germline, CDR1 is LGHNA and CDR2 YSLEER. CDR3: CASSQDVSQPQHF. The CDR3 region has the DNA TGCGCCAGCAGCCAAGATGTGAGTCAGCCCCAGCATTTT.

The CDR3 DNA sequence: TGTGCCAGCAGTTTATCTTACAATGAGCAGTTCTTC. Encoded protein: CASSLSYNEQFF. The V and J genes are TRBV28 and TRBJ2-1; the D is unclear. V was shortened by 1 base and J by 4 bases, with 2 bases between the two germline ends. Germline V lookup: CDR1 MDHEN, CDR2 SYDVKM. The CDR3 length is 12 residues.

The CDR3: CASSLTRDTGELFF. The CDR3 nucleotides read TGTGCCAGCAGCTTAACGAGAGACACCGGGGAGCTGTTTTTT. This chain links TRBV7-3 with TRBJ2-2; D is ambiguous. This CDR3 is 14 amino acids long. From germline, CDR1 is SGHTA and CDR2 FQGTGA. Between the trimmed V and J ends, which lost 0 bases and 3 bases, there was a span of 5 bases.

The table lists this clone with a few counts. The rearrangement joins TRBV19 to TRBJ1-5, with D unclear. V lost 3 bases and J 0 bases, leaving 9 bases between the germline ends. Looked up from germline, CDR1 is LNHDA and CDR2 is SQIVND (reference sequence). The CDR3 is 15 residues long. In DNA form, the CDR3 reads TGTGCCAGTAGTATGGCAGATTATAGCAATCAGCCCCAGCATTTT. Its translation: CASSMADYSNQPQHF.

V is TRBV7-3 and J is TRBJ2-5, with D perhaps TRBD1 (6 bases). The V and J ends lost 0 bases and 0 bases respectively, with 8 bases between them. This CDR3 has 15 residues. Germline CDR1 SGHTA, CDR2 FQGTGA. CDR3 residues: CASSLTGGDQETQYF. The CDR3 DNA reads TGTGCCAGCAGCTTAACAGGGGGAGACCAAGAGACCCAGTACTTC.

The chain has TRBV4-3 and TRBJ2-1; 9 bases map to TRBD1. Trimming took 2 bases from V and 5 from J; bases not matched to a gene: 7. The CDR3 extends over 16 amino acids. The germline CDR1 and CDR2 sequences are LGHNA and YSLEER. Here the CDR3 DNA reads TGCGCCAGCAGCCAAATGAGGGACAGGGCCCACAATGAGCAGTTCTTC. Translating gives CASSQMRDRAHNEQFF.

The chain recombines TRBV28 with TRBJ1-4, with 10 bases matching TRBD1. V trimming: 8 bases; J trimming: 4 bases; junction bases outside the gene matches: 1. Germline values: CDR1 MDHEN, CDR2 SYDVKM. The CDR3 loop spans 13 amino acids. DNA of the CDR3: TGTGCCAGCTGGGACAGGGGTAATGAAAAACTGTTTTTT. This sequence encodes CASWDRGNEKLFF.

The chain has TRBV5-1 and TRBJ2-7; D may be TRBD1 (6 bases). V lost 7 bases, J lost 1 base, and 9 bases lay in between. Germline CDR1 reads SGHRS; CDR2 reads YFSETQ. The CDR3 is made up of 12 amino acids. CDR3 nucleotide sequence: TGCGCCAGCGGGGACACATCCTACGAGCAGTACTTC. Its translation is CASGDTSYEQYF.

The gene calls are TRBV11-2 and TRBJ2-1, with a tentative D call TRBD2 (6 bases). V lost 1 base and J 2 bases, leaving 9 bases between the germline ends. Germline V gene sequence: CDR1 SGHAT, CDR2 FQNNGV. The CDR3 has 15 residues. CDR3 nucleotide sequence: TGTGCCAGCAGCTTAGCCCCGGGAGCCTACAATGAGCAGTTCTTC. It encodes CASSLAPGAYNEQFF.

This chain connects TRBV5-1 to TRBJ1-1; D perhaps matches TRBD1 (6 bases). V lost 4 bases and J 2 bases, leaving 15 bases between the germline ends. The CDR3 runs 15 residues. The germline V gene encodes CDR1 SGHRS and CDR2 YFSETQ. The CDR3 nucleotides read TGCGCCAGCAGCACTAAACAGGGAACTAACACTGAAGCTTTCTTT. This codes for CASSTKQGTNTEAFF.

The chain carries TRBV10-3 and TRBJ2-7, with 9 bases aligning to TRBD1. The germline V gene has CDR1 ENHRY and CDR2 SYGVKD. The J segment lost 0 bases and the V segment lost 9 bases, leaving 3 bases of the junction unmatched. The CDR3 is 13 residues long. The CDR3 DNA follows: TGTGCCATAACGACAGGGGGCTCCTACGAGCAGTACTTC. Translated, it gives CAITTGGSYEQYF.

This chain links TRBV5-1 with TRBJ2-5; 13 bases fit TRBD2. The ends lost 4 bases at V and 7 bases at J; junction bases unmatched: 10. Per germline, CDR1 SGHRS and CDR2 YFSETQ. The CDR3 runs 16 residues. CDR3 coding DNA: TGCGCCAGCAGCGAACTAGCGGGAGGGAACTTGGGGACCCAGTACTTC. Translating gives CASSELAGGNLGTQYF.

This rearrangement joins TRBV5-1 to TRBJ2-5; D gene unclear. The CDR3 length is 16 residues. Germline assignment: CDR1 SGHRS and CDR2 YFSETQ. V was pared by 0 bases and J by 2 bases, with 14 bases between. CDR3 nucleotides: TGCGCCAGCAGCTTGGTCCCCCGGTCAGCGCAAGAGACCCAGTACTTC. This sequence encodes CASSLVPRSAQETQYF. Filled out from reference TRBV5-1 and TRBJ2-5, the complete variable domain reads KAGVTQTPRYLIKTRGQQVTLSCSPISGHRSVSWYQQTPGQGLQFLFEYFSETQRNKGNFPGRFSGRQFSNSRSEMNVSTLELGDSALYLCASSLVPRSAQETQYFGPGTRLLVL.

The chain uses TRBV6-2 or TRBV6-3 and TRBJ1-1, with D tentatively TRBD1 (5 bases). Germline assignment: CDR1 MNHEY and CDR2 SVGEGT. CDR3 length: 12 residues. Trimming stripped 4 bases from V and 10 bases from J, with 13 bases between. The CDR3 loop is CASSLEGLVAFF. Written as DNA, the CDR3 is TGTGCCAGCAGTTTGGAGGGGTTGGTAGCTTTCTTT.

The chain joins TRBV4-3 to TRBJ2-7, with 12 bases lining up with TRBD2. Germline lookup yields CDR1 LGHNA and CDR2 YSLEER. CDR3 length: 15 amino acids. Trimming cost V 3 bases and J 2 bases; bases outside gene matches: 2. The CDR3 DNA reads as TGCGCCAGCAGCCAGAGGACTAGCGGGGCCTACGAGCAGTACTTC. Encoded protein: CASSQRTSGAYEQYF.

The chain uses TRBV7-9 and TRBJ2-7; 9 positions agree with TRBD1. V was pared by 5 bases and J by 3 bases, with 11 bases of the junction left unmatched. From germline, CDR1 is SEHNR and CDR2 FQNEAQ (reference sequence). The CDR3 consists of 16 residues. CDR3: CASSINRQGDGYEQYF. The CDR3 region has the DNA TGTGCCAGCAGCATCAATCGACAGGGGGACGGCTACGAGCAGTACTTC.

This chain uses TRBV12-3 or TRBV12-4 with TRBJ1-1; D not resolved. V lost 7 bases and J 0 bases, leaving 6 bases between the germline ends. The CDR3 has 12 amino acids. CDR3 bases: TGTGCCAGCACCGGGGTGAACACTGAAGCTTTCTTT. It encodes CASTGVNTEAFF.

The J gene is TRBJ1-5, the V gene TRBV27; D remains ambiguous. Germline V gene sequence: CDR1 MNHEY, CDR2 SMNVEV (reference sequence). Trimming shortened V by 6 bases and J by 3 bases, and 24 bases separated the two germline ends. The CDR3 extends over 18 amino acids. Here the CDR3 reads CASRKRLEGVVNNQPQHF. CDR3 bases: TGTGCCAGCAGGAAAAGGTTGGAGGGAGTAGTGAACAATCAGCCCCAGCATTTT.

This chain uses TRBV28 with TRBJ2-7; D is perhaps TRBD2 (6 bases). This CDR3 has 15 amino acids. V was shortened by 6 bases and J by 0 bases, with 15 bases between the two germline ends. Looked up from germline, CDR1 is MDHEN and CDR2 is SYDVKM. CDR3 region: CASSPYRDFSYEQYF. Written as DNA, the CDR3 is TGTGCCAGCAGCCCGTACCGGGACTTCTCCTACGAGCAGTACTTC.

The V call is TRBV3-1 (or the pseudogene TRBV3-2), the J call TRBJ2-6; 9 nucleotides match TRBD2. Per the germline V gene, CDR1 is LGHDT and CDR2 is YNNKEL (reference sequence). The CDR3 loop spans 19 amino acids. With 5 bases clipped from V and 0 bases from J, the junction kept 11 bases outside the gene matches. The CDR3: CASSFWRTSAYSGANVLTF. In DNA, the CDR3 is TGTGCCAGCAGCTTTTGGCGGACTAGCGCATACTCTGGGGCCAACGTCCTGACTTTC.

This chain links TRBV5-1 with TRBJ2-5; no definite D call. There are 14 residues in the CDR3. CDR1 SGHRS and CDR2 YFSETQ come from the germline V gene. With 0 bases removed from V and 0 bases from J, the gap between germline ends came to 6 bases. DNA for the CDR3: TGCGCCAGCAGCTTGGAGCTTCACCAAGAGACCCAGTACTTC. It yields the protein CASSLELHQETQYF.

The chain has TRBV15 and TRBJ1-3; D remains ambiguous. Germline V CDR1 and CDR2: LNHNV, YYDKDF (reference sequence). This CDR3 is 16 amino acids long. The V gene lost 0 bases and the J gene lost 0 bases, with 9 bases spanning the gap. CDR3 DNA: TGTGCCACCAGCAGAGATCGTCGGGACTCTGGAAACACCATATATTTT. It codes for CATSRDRRDSGNTIYF.